These 22 T cell receptor beta chains were all obtained from the same sample, sequenced in a study of Graves' ophthalmopathy and Graves' hyperthyroidism. TCR beta CDR3 amplification used RNA transcripts. Amplification began with first-round RT-PCR using HTBI primers, then second-round multiplex PCR was performed. TCRdb fed the multiplex PCR reads into MiXCR, producing one record per CDR3 protein. The sample lists about 620,000 distinct CDR3 sequences, 22% occurring once. The sequencing input was peripheral blood. These receptors came from a woman between 18 and 30 years old with stable Graves' hyperthyroidism. Some clones in this sample may be carry-over from other donors' samples.

This chain uses TRBV27 with TRBJ2-7, with D perhaps matching TRBD1 (5 bases). Trimming cost V 2 bases and J 2 bases, with 10 bases left between them. In germline, CDR1 is MNHEY, CDR2 SMNVEV (reference sequence). The CDR3 covers 14 residues. The CDR3: CASSLDSLAYEQYF. For the CDR3, the DNA is TGTGCCAGCAGTTTAGACAGTCTCGCCTACGAGCAGTACTTC.

This clonotype was observed many times. The chain uses TRBV20-1 and TRBJ1-2; 9 positions agree with TRBD1. The junction had 9 bases not matched to a gene; V was cut back by 0 bases and J by 7 bases. Looked up from germline, CDR1 is DFQATT and CDR2 is SNEGSKA (reference sequence). The CDR3 spans 15 residues. As DNA, the CDR3 is TGCAGTGCTAGAGATCGATGGACAGGGGCAGGTGGCTACACCTTC. Translating it yields CSARDRWTGAGGYTF.

Concerning this clonotype: This clone may be a read error of a much larger clone one base away. The chain has TRBV6-1 and TRBJ1-2, with D perhaps matching TRBD1 (5 bases). From germline, CDR1 is MNHNS and CDR2 SASEGT. There are 13 residues in the CDR3. Between the trimmed V and J ends, which lost 6 bases and 0 bases, there was a span of 8 bases. The CDR3 coding sequence is TGTGCCAGCAGCCGGACAACTAACTATGGCTACACCTTC. It encodes CASSRTTNYGYTF.

The sample holds many counts of this clonotype. This sequence joins TRBV11-1 and TRBJ1-1; 7 bases align to TRBD1. V shed 3 bases and J 0 bases; nucleotides not matched to a gene: 10. This CDR3 has 17 amino acids. Germline V gene lookup returns CDR1 SGHAT and CDR2 FQDESV (reference sequence). DNA of the CDR3: TGTGCCAGCAGCTTCATCCGACAGGGCAGACTGAACACTGAAGCTTTCTTT. It translates to CASSFIRQGRLNTEAFF.

This clonotype appeared many times. The V call is TRBV20-1, the J call TRBJ2-7; weak D call: TRBD2 (5 bases). From germline, CDR1 is DFQATT and CDR2 SNEGSKA (reference sequence). V lost 5 bases and J 0 bases, leaving 14 bases between the germline ends. The CDR3 has 14 residues. The CDR3 region is CSAEREGSSYEQYF. CDR3 sequence (DNA): TGCAGTGCTGAACGTGAAGGGAGCTCCTACGAGCAGTACTTC.

The chain recombines TRBV2 with TRBJ2-2, with TRBD1 identical over 7 bases. This CDR3 is built from 13 residues. Per germline, CDR1 SNHLY and CDR2 FYNNEI. The trim removed 11 bases at V and 3 bases at J, leaving 6 bases unmatched. CDR3 in DNA: TGTGCCGGACGACAGGGAGACACCGGGGAGCTGTTTTTT. Translation gives CAGRQGDTGELFF.

The chain uses TRBV27 and TRBJ1-2; TRBD1 matches 12 bases. This CDR3 has 13 residues. Germline CDR1 is MNHEY and CDR2 is SMNVEV (reference sequence). V lost 8 bases and J lost 8; bases outside the gene matches: 6. CDR3 nucleotide sequence: TGTGCCAGCCGCCGGGACAGGGGGCGAGGCTACACCTTC. Amino acid sequence: CASRRDRGRGYTF.

This clonotype has at least ten counts. J is TRBJ2-7 and V is TRBV29-1, with D possibly matching TRBD1 (5 bases). CDR3 length equals 11 residues. The germline gives CDR1 SQVTM, CDR2 ANQGSEA. Trimming stripped 4 bases from V and 4 bases from J, with 8 bases between. CDR3 DNA: TGCAGCGTTGCTGACAGTTACGAGCAGTACTTC. Its protein is CSVADSYEQYF.

The chain joins TRBV5-1 to TRBJ1-2, with a tentative D call TRBD1 (6 bases). Germline V gives CDR1 SGHRS, CDR2 YFSETQ. With 4 bases removed from V and 7 bases from J, the gap between germline ends came to 17 bases. The CDR3 loop spans 14 amino acids. CDR3 loop: CASSPGGQSGGYTF. Written as DNA, the CDR3 is TGCGCCAGCAGCCCTGGGGGGCAGTCTGGTGGCTACACCTTC.

At least ten counts were recorded for this clonotype. The chain joins TRBV6-2 or TRBV6-3 to TRBJ2-6; 10 nucleotides match TRBD1. The germline V gene has CDR1 MNHEY and CDR2 SVGEGT. There are 19 residues in the CDR3. Trimming cost V 0 bases and J 0 bases; bases outside gene matches: 5. The DNA for the CDR3 is TGTGCCAGCAGTTACTCATTCGGGACAGGGGTCTCTGGGGCCAACGTCCTGACTTTC. This codes for CASSYSFGTGVSGANVLTF.

This clonotype was seen more than once but under ten times. The chain combines TRBV3-1 with TRBJ2-5; 9 nucleotides agree with TRBD2. J was trimmed by 5 bases and V by 4 bases; bases with no gene match: 11. The CDR3 spans 16 residues. Germline CDR1 reads LGHDT; CDR2 reads YNNKEL (reference sequence). The CDR3 DNA reads TGTGCCAGCAGCCCCCGTTTCGCGGGAGGGTGGGAGACCCAGTACTTC. Its translation: CASSPRFAGGWETQYF.

In DNA, the CDR3 is TGTGCCAGCATCAAACAGGGATTTAAAGGAAACACCATATATTTT. It codes for CASIKQGFKGNTIYF. V and J are TRBV6-1 and TRBJ1-3; D may be TRBD1 (6 bases). Germline values: CDR1 MNHNS, CDR2 SASEGT. Trimming left V 7 bases short and J 4 bases short, with 17 bases between. The CDR3 runs to 15 residues.

This clonotype has ten or more counts. The chain links TRBV5-1 to TRBJ1-2, with D uncertain. From germline, CDR1 is SGHRS and CDR2 YFSETQ. The CDR3 spans 13 residues. The V and J ends lost 4 bases and 8 bases respectively, with 15 bases between them. The chain's CDR3 is CASSQTGVGGYTF. The CDR3, as DNA: TGCGCCAGCAGCCAGACCGGGGTAGGCGGCTACACCTTC.

Ten or more counts support this clonotype. The chain links TRBV6-1 to TRBJ1-5; 7 bases align to TRBD1. Germline assignment: CDR1 MNHNS and CDR2 SASEGT. This CDR3 contains 16 residues. The ends lost 2 bases at V and 7 bases at J; junction bases unmatched: 11. DNA of the CDR3: TGTGCCAGCAGTGAATCTATCCGGACAGGTTGGCAGCCCCAGCATTTT. Protein: CASSESIRTGWQPQHF.

This rearrangement joins TRBV12-3 or TRBV12-4 to TRBJ2-7; 8 bases agree with TRBD1. With 6 bases clipped from V and 4 bases from J, the junction kept 11 bases outside the gene matches. The CDR3 is made up of 15 amino acids. The CDR3 coding sequence is TGTGCCAGCAGCTACGACAGGGGTCCAATTTACGAGCAGTACTTC. Translated: CASSYDRGPIYEQYF.

This clonotype showed up many times. DNA for the CDR3: TGTGCCAGTAGTATCGTTGGCAGTAATTCACCCCTCCACTTT. Encoded protein: CASSIVGSNSPLHF. The chain joins TRBV19 to TRBJ1-6; D is ambiguous. Germline V gene data show CDR1 as LNHDA and CDR2 as SQIVND (reference sequence). The CDR3 is made up of 14 amino acids. Trimming took 3 bases from V and 6 from J, leaving 9 bases between them.

This clonotype was detected ten times or more. This sequence joins TRBV11-2 and TRBJ2-5, with no clear D. This CDR3 has 14 amino acids. The germline V gene has CDR1 SGHAT and CDR2 FQNNGV. V dropped 1 base and J dropped 9 bases, with 15 bases sitting between them. For the CDR3, the DNA is TGTGCCAGCAGCTTAGTAGGTCAGACTTGGGCCCAGTACTTC. Its translation is CASSLVGQTWAQYF.

This clonotype was counted at least ten times. The chain combines TRBV12-3 or TRBV12-4 with TRBJ1-1, with 9 bases matching TRBD1. CDR3 size: 16 residues. The ends lost 6 bases at V and 5 bases at J; junction bases unmatched: 13. The CDR3 spells CASSHHPGTGNTEAFF. Here the CDR3 DNA reads TGTGCCAGCAGCCATCACCCGGGGACAGGGAATACTGAAGCTTTCTTT.

This clonotype was counted ten times or more. The chain is built from TRBV10-1 and TRBJ1-1; TRBD1 aligns across 8 bases. V lost 3 bases and J lost 11; bases outside the gene matches: 8. The CDR3 consists of 13 residues. CDR1 is WNHNN, CDR2 SYGVQD, per germline (reference sequence). CDR3 protein: CASSDPRTGRAFF. As DNA, the CDR3 is TGCGCCAGCAGTGATCCCCGGACAGGGAGGGCTTTCTTT.

This clonotype was seen only once. The rearrangement uses TRBV6-2 or TRBV6-3 and TRBJ1-5; TRBD1 agrees at 8 bases. The CDR3 sequence is 19 residues long. CDR1 and CDR2 from the germline V gene are MNHEY and SVGEGT. V was pared by 5 bases and J by 1 base, with 16 bases of the junction left unmatched. The CDR3 DNA reads TGTGCCAGCAGTCTGACAGGGGTCGGTTCGGGGATGAGCAATCAGCCCCAGCATTTT. Its translation: CASSLTGVGSGMSNQPQHF.

The V gene is TRBV20-1, the J gene TRBJ1-1, with unresolved D. The V end was cut by 3 bases, the J end by 0 bases, with 8 bases between. This CDR3 has 13 residues. Germline V gives CDR1 DFQATT, CDR2 SNEGSKA (reference sequence). CDR3: CSASSDLNTEAFF. The CDR3 nucleotides read TGCAGTGCTAGTTCCGATCTGAACACTGAAGCTTTCTTT.

This clonotype was observed many times. This chain joins TRBV12-3 or TRBV12-4 and TRBJ2-7; D not resolved. V lost 3 bases and J lost 2, with 8 bases in between. This CDR3 has 13 residues. The CDR3: CASSFGSPYEQYF. The CDR3 coding sequence is TGTGCCAGCAGTTTTGGCTCCCCCTACGAGCAGTACTTC.